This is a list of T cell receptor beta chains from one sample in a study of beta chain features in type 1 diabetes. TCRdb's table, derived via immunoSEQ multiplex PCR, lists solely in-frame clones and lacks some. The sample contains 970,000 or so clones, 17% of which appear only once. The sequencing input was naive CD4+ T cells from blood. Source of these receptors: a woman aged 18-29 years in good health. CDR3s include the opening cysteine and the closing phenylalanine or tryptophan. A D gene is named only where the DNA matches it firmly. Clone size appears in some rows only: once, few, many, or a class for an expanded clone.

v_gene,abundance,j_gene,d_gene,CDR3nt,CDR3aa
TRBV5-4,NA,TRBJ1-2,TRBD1,TGTGCCAGCAGCTTGGGGGACAGTTACTATGGCTACACCTTC,CASSLGDSYYGYTF
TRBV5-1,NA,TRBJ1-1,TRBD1,TGCGCCAGCAGCCTACAGGGGTCGGTCGCTGAAGCTTTCTTT,CASSLQGSVAEAFF
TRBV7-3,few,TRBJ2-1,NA,TGTGCCAGCTCCCGAGGGGCGGGAAATGAGCAGTTCTTC,CASSRGAGNEQFF
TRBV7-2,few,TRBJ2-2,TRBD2,TGTGCCAGCAGCAAAGGGACTAGCGACTACGGGGAGCTGTTTTTT,CASSKGTSDYGELFF
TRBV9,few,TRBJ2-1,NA,TGTGCCAGCAGCGTAGCTGACGGGAGTGCCTACAATGAGCAGTTCTTC,CASSVADGSAYNEQFF
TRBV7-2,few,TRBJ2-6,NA,TGTGCCAGCAGCACAAGCGGGCCGATGGTAGGGGCCAACGTCCTGACTTTC,CASSTSGPMVGANVLTF
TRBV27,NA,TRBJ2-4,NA,TGTGCCAGCAGTCCTCGAGGGATAGCCAAAAACATTCAGTACTTC,CASSPRGIAKNIQYF
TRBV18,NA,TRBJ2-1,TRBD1,TGTGCCAGCTCAAAGGGGGCGAGGTTGAATGAGCAGTTCTTC,CASSKGARLNEQFF
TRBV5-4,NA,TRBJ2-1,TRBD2,TGTGCCAGCAGCTCAACAGGGACTAGGGGCGTTTTGCGGCAGTTCTTC,CASSSTGTRGVLRQFF
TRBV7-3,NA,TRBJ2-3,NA,TGTGCCAGCAGCTTCGCCGGGAGCGGAGATACGCAGTATTTT,CASSFAGSGDTQYF
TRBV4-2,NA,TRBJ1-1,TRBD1,TGTGCCAGCAGCCAAGGGAATTCAGGGGGGGCGGACACTGAAGCTTTCTTT,CASSQGNSGGADTEAFF
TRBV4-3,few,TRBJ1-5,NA,TGCGCCAGCAGCCAGTACCCGGGTCAGCCCCAGCATTTT,CASSQYPGQPQHF
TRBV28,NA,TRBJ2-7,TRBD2,TGTGCCAGCAGTTTACTAGCGGGAGGCTACGAGCAGTACTTC,CASSLLAGGYEQYF
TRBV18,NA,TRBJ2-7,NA,TGTGCCAGCTCGGATCGGTCCTACGAGCAGTACTTC,CASSDRSYEQYF
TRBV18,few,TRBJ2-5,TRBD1,TGTGCCAGCTCACCATTAGACGGGACAGGAGGTACCCAGTACTTC,CASSPLDGTGGTQYF
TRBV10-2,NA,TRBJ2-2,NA,TGCGCCACCGCACTGGGTACGACCGGGGAGCTGTTTTTT,CATALGTTGELFF
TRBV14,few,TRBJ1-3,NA,TGTGCCAGCAGCCATCGAGGGGCTTCCTCTGGAAACACCATATATTTT,CASSHRGASSGNTIYF
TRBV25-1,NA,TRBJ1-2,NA,TGTGCCAGCAGTGCCCAGACCGAAGCCTATGGCTACACCTTC,CASSAQTEAYGYTF
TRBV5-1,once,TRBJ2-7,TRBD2,TGCGCCAGCAGCGGGGCGGGAGGGCCTTACGAGCAGTACTTC,CASSGAGGPYEQYF
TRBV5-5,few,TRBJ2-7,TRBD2,TGTGCCAGCAGCGACTTACGGGCGGGAGGTCTCGAGCAGTACTTC,CASSDLRAGGLEQYF
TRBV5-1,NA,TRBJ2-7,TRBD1,TGCGCCAGCAGCGCTGACAGGGGGCCGTCCTACGAGCAGTACTTC,CASSADRGPSYEQYF
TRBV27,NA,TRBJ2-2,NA,TGTGCCAGCAGTTTAGGAAGTTGGGGGCCCGGCGGGGAGCTGTTTTTT,CASSLGSWGPGGELFF
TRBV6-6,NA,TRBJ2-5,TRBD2,TGTGCCAGCAGCCTAACGCTAGCGGGAGGGCAAGAGACCCAGTACTTC,CASSLTLAGGQETQYF
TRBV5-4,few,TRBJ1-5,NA,TGTGCCAGCAGCGAACCTTACAGGGTGAGCAATCAGCCCCAGCATTTT,CASSEPYRVSNQPQHF
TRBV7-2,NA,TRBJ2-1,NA,TGTGCCAGCAGCTCTAGGGGTATCCTAAGCTCCTACAATGAGCAGTTCTTC,CASSSRGILSSYNEQFF
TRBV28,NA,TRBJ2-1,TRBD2,TGTGCCAGCAGCCCACCGACTAGCGGGAGGGTTGGTGTGCAGTTCTTC,CASSPPTSGRVGVQFF
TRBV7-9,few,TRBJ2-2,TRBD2,TGTGCCAGCAGCGCCCGACTAGCGGTAAACACCGGGGAGCTGTTTTTT,CASSARLAVNTGELFF